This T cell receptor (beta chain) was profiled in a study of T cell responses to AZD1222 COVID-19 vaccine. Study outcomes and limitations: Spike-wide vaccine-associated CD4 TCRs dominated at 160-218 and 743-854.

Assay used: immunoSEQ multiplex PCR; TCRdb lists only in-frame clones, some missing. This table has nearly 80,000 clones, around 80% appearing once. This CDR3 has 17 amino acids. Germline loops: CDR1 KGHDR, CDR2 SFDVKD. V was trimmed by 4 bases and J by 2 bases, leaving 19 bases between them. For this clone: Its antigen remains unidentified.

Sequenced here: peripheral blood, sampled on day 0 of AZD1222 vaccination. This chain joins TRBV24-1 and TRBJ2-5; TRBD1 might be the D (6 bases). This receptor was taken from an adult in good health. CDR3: CATSDPRIQGLQETQYF. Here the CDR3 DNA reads TGTGCCACCAGTGACCCCAGGATACAGGGCCTGCAAGAGACCCAGTACTTC.